The rows below give T cell receptor beta chains drawn from one sample of a study of shared clonotypes between healthy human individuals. Sequencing was performed with immunoSEQ multiplex PCR; in TCRdb, only in-frame clones are kept and a portion is missing. The table includes some 1 million clones, more than 65% detected once. The sequencing sample was made of memory CD4+ T cells sorted from blood. Source of these receptors: a man aged 18 to 29 in good health. CDR3s include the opening cysteine and the closing phenylalanine or tryptophan. A D gene is named only where the DNA matches it firmly. Where a row states a size, it is once, few, many or the class of an expanded clone; other rows omit it.

>.|13|TRBJ1-6|.|TRBV2
CASRGGFGTPLHF
TGTGCCAGCAGGGGGGGTTTTGGAACACCCCTCCACTTT
>.|13|TRBJ2-1|.|TRBV11-3
CASSPDGYNEQFF
TGTGCCAGCAGCCCTGACGGATACAATGAGCAGTTCTTC
>.|13|TRBJ1-2|.|TRBV5-6
CASSLDGVPGYTF
TGTGCCAGCAGCTTGGACGGAGTACCTGGCTACACCTTC
>TRBD1|13|TRBJ2-5|.|TRBV7-7
CASSQGRFETQYF
TGTGCTAGCTCACAGGGGAGATTTGAGACCCAGTACTTC
>TRBD2|16|TRBJ2-1|.|TRBV15
CATSRDLMAGGNEQFF
TGTGCCACCAGCAGAGACCTTATGGCGGGAGGCAATGAGCAGTTCTTC
>TRBD2|15|TRBJ2-5|.|TRBV5-4
CASSLSVGGGETQYF
TGTGCCAGCAGCTTGAGCGTTGGGGGAGGGGAGACCCAGTACTTC
>TRBD1|17|TRBJ2-2|.|TRBV5-4
CASSSGTGGTYTGELFF
TGTGCCAGCAGCTCCGGGACAGGGGGTACTTACACCGGGGAGCTGTTTTTT
>TRBD2|19|TRBJ2-1|.|TRBV2
CASTARTSGASSSYNEQFF
TGTGCCAGCACAGCACGGACTAGCGGGGCCTCGAGCTCCTACAATGAGCAGTTCTTC
>TRBD1|13|TRBJ1-1|.|TRBV10-3
CAIRDRRNTEAFF
TGTGCCATCAGGGACAGGAGGAACACTGAAGCTTTCTTT
>.|15|TRBJ1-3|.|TRBV5-1
CASSLGGIAGNTIYF
TGCGCCAGCAGCTTGGGCGGAATTGCTGGAAACACCATATATTTT
>.|15|TRBJ1-1|once|TRBV19
CASAPQRTRNTEAFF
TGTGCCAGTGCCCCTCAACGGACAAGGAACACTGAAGCTTTCTTT
>.|10|TRBJ1-1|.|TRBV20-1
CSAREPRAFF
TGCAGTGCTAGAGAGCCCAGGGCTTTCTTT
>TRBD2|14|TRBJ2-7|.|TRBV30
CAWSEGRAVHEQYF
TGTGCCTGGAGTGAAGGGAGGGCGGTCCACGAGCAGTACTTC
>.|15|TRBJ2-7|.|TRBV2
CASSGQGFISYEQYF
TGTGCCAGCAGTGGGCAGGGGTTCATCTCCTACGAGCAGTACTTC
>TRBD2|17|TRBJ2-5|many|TRBV5-4
CASSRPPSTSGGETQYF
TGTGCCAGCAGCCGCCCCCCCAGTACTAGCGGGGGGGAGACCCAGTACTTC
>.|17|TRBJ1-1|.|TRBV4-1
CASSHDLGGTMNTEAFF
TGCGCCAGCAGCCACGATCTTGGCGGGACAATGAACACTGAAGCTTTCTTT
>.|16|TRBJ2-6|few|TRBV7-9
CASSVTPASGANVLTF
TGTGCCAGCAGCGTGACACCAGCCTCTGGGGCCAACGTCCTGACTTTC
>.|17|TRBJ2-3|.|TRBV2
CASRSGASYSSTDTQYF
TGTGCCAGCAGGTCAGGGGCCTCCTATAGTAGCACAGATACGCAGTATTTT
>.|12|TRBJ1-1|.|TRBV29-1
CSVTSGNTEAFF
TGCAGCGTTACTAGTGGGAACACTGAAGCTTTCTTT
>.|15|TRBJ2-1|.|TRBV7-8
CASRHSRQSYNEQFF
TGTGCCAGCAGGCACTCAAGGCAGTCCTACAATGAGCAGTTCTTC
>TRBD1|14|TRBJ2-7|.|TRBV5-1
CASSLGQGLGEQYF
TGCGCCAGCAGCCTGGGACAGGGGTTGGGCGAGCAGTACTTC
>.|14|TRBJ1-1|once|TRBV18
CASSPMSGSTEAFF
TGTGCCAGCTCACCTATGAGTGGTTCCACTGAAGCTTTCTTT
>.|17|TRBJ2-7|.|TRBV5-6
CASSSTVTGTFSYEQYF
TGTGCCAGCAGCTCGACAGTAACCGGGACCTTCTCCTACGAGCAGTACTTC
>.|15|TRBJ2-5|.|TRBV7-8
CASSSAGTNKETQYF
TGTGCCAGCAGCTCCGCCGGGACCAACAAAGAGACCCAGTACTTC
>.|13|TRBJ2-7|once|TRBV4-1
CASSQQGVGEQYF
TGCGCCAGCAGCCAGCAGGGAGTTGGGGAGCAGTACTTC
>.|13|TRBJ2-2|once|TRBV5-6
CASSLTRTGELFF
TGTGCCAGCAGCTTGACTCGGACCGGGGAGCTGTTTTTT
>TRBD1|14|TRBJ2-5|.|TRBV27
CASTKTGMLETQYF
TGTGCCAGCACCAAGACAGGGATGCTAGAGACCCAGTACTTC
>.|12|TRBJ2-7|.|TRBV10-3
CAISGRGDEQYF
TGTGCCATCAGTGGTCGGGGCGACGAGCAGTACTTC
>.|15|TRBJ1-5|.|TRBV19
CASSIPGRGNQPQHF
TGTGCCAGTAGTATCCCCGGCAGGGGAAATCAGCCCCAGCATTTT
>TRBD1|14|TRBJ1-4|.|TRBV28
CASTSTGMSEKLFF
TGTGCCAGCACCTCGACAGGGATGAGTGAAAAACTGTTTTTT
>.|15|TRBJ1-5|.|TRBV19
CASSIGGRNNQPQHF
TGTGCCAGTAGTATCGGCGGGAGGAACAATCAGCCCCAGCATTTT
>TRBD1|16|TRBJ1-6|.|TRBV27
CASSLYRTGANSPLHF
TGTGCCAGCAGTTTATATAGGACAGGGGCAAATTCACCCCTCCACTTT
>TRBD2|15|TRBJ2-2|.|TRBV7-2
CASTRLAGVTGELFF
TGTGCCAGCACAAGACTAGCGGGAGTAACCGGGGAGCTGTTTTTT
>.|15|TRBJ1-1|.|TRBV4-2
CASNEGRKGNTEAFF
TGTGCCAGCAACGAGGGGAGGAAGGGGAACACTGAAGCTTTCTTT
>.|14|TRBJ1-1|.|TRBV4-1
CASSQAATNTEAFF
TGCGCCAGCAGCCAAGCGGCGACGAACACTGAAGCTTTCTTT
>.|15|TRBJ2-3|.|TRBV4-1
CASSQGGTSTDTQYF
TGCGCCAGCAGCCAAGGGGGAACTAGCACAGATACGCAGTATTTT
>TRBD2|19|TRBJ2-2|.|TRBV5-1
CASSFIAGGKNTRPGELFF
TGCGCCAGCAGCTTCATAGCGGGGGGCAAAAATACGAGACCCGGGGAGCTGTTTTTT
>TRBD1|15|TRBJ1-6|.|TRBV5-4
CASSLAGTVNSPLHF
TGTGCCAGCAGCTTGGCAGGGACAGTTAATTCACCCCTCCACTTT
>TRBD1|16|TRBJ1-2|.|TRBV7-9
CASSLAGTGGAFGYTF
TGTGCCAGCAGCTTAGCAGGGACAGGGGGCGCGTTCGGCTACACCTTC
>TRBD1|17|TRBJ1-5|.|TRBV2
CASSRRDRVLGHQPQHF
TGTGCCAGCAGTCGCCGGGACAGGGTCCTTGGGCATCAGCCCCAGCATTTT
>.|13|TRBJ1-1|few|TRBV5-1
CASSFTVNTEAFF
TGCGCCAGCAGCTTTACGGTGAACACTGAAGCTTTCTTT